The sequence of this T cell receptor (beta chain) was determined in a study of chemoradiotherapy in HPV16-positive cancers. The repertoire was sequenced with immunoSEQ multiplex PCR; TCRdb's copy has only in-frame clones and lacks some. The sample lists about 35,000 clones, over 80% occurring once. The V and J ends lost 5 bases and 3 bases respectively, with 8 bases between them. Germline V gene data show CDR1 as MNHEY and CDR2 as SVGAGI. The CDR3 covers 13 residues. The starting material was blood, obtained from a patient who underwent chemoradiotherapy. The rearrangement links TRBV6-5 to TRBJ1-5; D might be TRBD1 (6 bases). The receptor was isolated from a human donor with HPV-associated anogenital cancer. CDR3 bases: TGTGCCAGCAGTAGGACAGTCAATCAGCCCCAGCATTTT. Its translation is CASSRTVNQPQHF.